At least ten counts were recorded for the clone carrying this T cell receptor beta chain. Its antigen is not identified. These data come from a study of T cells in Graves' hyperthyroidism and ophthalmopathy. Study details: Once the initial diagnosis was made, peripheral blood was obtained before any treatment.

An absence of ophthalmopathy progression within 18 months meant stable Graves' hyperthyroidism. The study left out patients who had uncontrolled infection, other autoimmune disease, pregnancy or lactation. The CDR3 totals 14 residues. From germline, CDR1 is ENHRY and CDR2 SYGVKD. Trimming removed 6 bases from V and 6 bases from J; junction bases left unmatched: 7. RNA transcripts provided the source from which TCR beta CDR3 regions were amplified. The primer set for the first-round RT-PCR of the TCR CDR3 was HTBI. From the multiplex PCR reads, TCRdb called clonotypes with MiXCR, one entry per CDR3 protein. The repertoire includes about 840,000 distinct CDR3 sequences, roughly 40% of them detected once, and about 9% sits in the top ten. General study findings and limits: Most thyroid-expanded clonotypes above 0.001 were also found in blood.

What was sequenced was blood. This receptor was taken from a young man with Graves' hyperthyroidism. This rearrangement joins TRBV10-3 to TRBJ1-4; 7 bases match TRBD1. The CDR3 loop reads CAIRPQGGHEKLFF. The DNA for the CDR3 is TGTGCCATCAGGCCCCAGGGGGGTCATGAAAAACTGTTTTTT.